The rows below give T cell receptor beta chains drawn from one sample of a study of blood T cell repertoires in COVID-19. Here immunoSEQ multiplex PCR was the method, and the copy in TCRdb shows in-frame clones only, minus some. The sample includes roughly 240,000 clones, around 90% seen only once; the top ten take 0.85% to 0.9%. The sample consisted of PBMCs or T cells enriched from blood (not recorded which). The receptors derive from a man aged 45 to 65 who had been exposed to COVID-19. Each CDR3 is given with its conserved first and last residue. The D gene is left open where the match is weak. Clone size is stated in some rows and not others, as once, few, many or a class when expanded.

size: NA
V: TRBV29-1
J: TRBJ2-1
D: TRBD2
CDR3: CSVGLELAGGNEQFF
DNA: TGCAGCGTTGGATTAGAACTAGCGGGGGGCAATGAGCAGTTCTTC

size: NA
V: TRBV3-1/TRBV3-2
J: TRBJ2-5
D: TRBD2
CDR3: CASSRKPTSGSTETQYF
DNA: TGTGCCAGCAGCCGCAAGCCGACTAGCGGGAGTACGGAGACCCAGTACTTC

size: NA
V: TRBV2
J: TRBJ2-1
D: TRBD2
CDR3: CASTGLAGNEQFF
DNA: TGTGCCAGCACGGGACTAGCAGGGAATGAGCAGTTCTTC

size: NA
V: TRBV3-1/TRBV3-2
J: TRBJ1-1
D: NA
CDR3: CASSQRGGGTEAFF
DNA: TGTGCCAGCAGCCAAAGGGGCGGGGGCACTGAAGCTTTCTTT

size: NA
V: TRBV27
J: TRBJ1-1
D: NA
CDR3: CASSLSGRPTEAFF
DNA: TGTGCCAGCAGTTTATCTGGCAGGCCCACTGAAGCTTTCTTT

size: NA
V: TRBV7-9
J: TRBJ2-5
D: TRBD1
CDR3: CASSLIQGEETQYF
DNA: TGTGCCAGCAGCTTAATCCAGGGGGAAGAGACCCAGTACTTC

size: NA
V: TRBV5-1
J: TRBJ2-7
D: TRBD2
CDR3: CASSPAGGGAGEQYF
DNA: TGCGCCAGCAGCCCGGCGGGCGGGGGGGCCGGCGAGCAGTACTTC

size: NA
V: TRBV15
J: TRBJ2-6
D: TRBD2
CDR3: CATSGGGTGANVLTF
DNA: TGTGCCACCTCAGGCGGGGGAACTGGGGCCAACGTCCTGACTTTC

size: once
V: TRBV2
J: TRBJ2-1
D: TRBD2
CDR3: CASSGLAGYNEQFF
DNA: TGTGCCAGCAGCGGACTAGCGGGGTACAATGAGCAGTTCTTC

size: NA
V: TRBV9
J: TRBJ2-3
D: TRBD1
CDR3: CASSVVGQGRDTQYF
DNA: TGTGCCAGCAGCGTAGTGGGACAGGGTAGAGATACGCAGTATTTT

size: NA
V: TRBV24-1
J: TRBJ1-2
D: NA
CDR3: CATSRENYGYTF
DNA: TGTGCCACCTCACGGGAGAACTATGGCTACACCTTC

size: NA
V: TRBV7-3
J: TRBJ2-1
D: NA
CDR3: CASSLLFRGGAEQFF
DNA: TGTGCCAGCAGCTTATTATTTAGGGGAGGAGCTGAGCAGTTCTTC

size: NA
V: TRBV18
J: TRBJ2-7
D: TRBD1
CDR3: CASSPQTGYEQYF
DNA: TGTGCCAGCTCACCTCAGACAGGGTACGAGCAGTACTTC

size: NA
V: TRBV18
J: TRBJ1-2
D: TRBD1
CDR3: CASSPPGGGANGYTF
DNA: TGTGCCAGCTCACCCCCCGGAGGGGGCGCGAATGGCTACACCTTC

size: few
V: TRBV5-1
J: TRBJ2-7
D: TRBD1
CDR3: CASRPMGQGFHEQYF
DNA: TGCGCCAGCAGGCCAATGGGACAGGGGTTCCACGAGCAGTACTTC

size: once
V: TRBV15
J: TRBJ1-6
D: TRBD1
CDR3: CATSRGQGHNSPLHF
DNA: TGTGCCACCAGCAGAGGACAGGGCCATAATTCACCCCTCCACTTT

size: NA
V: TRBV5-5
J: TRBJ1-1
D: NA
CDR3: CASSSEGGGYYTEAFF
DNA: TGTGCCAGCAGCTCGGAAGGGGGAGGGTATTACACTGAAGCTTTCTTT

size: NA
V: TRBV7-3
J: TRBJ1-4
D: NA
CDR3: CASSPADSPNEKLFF
DNA: TGTGCCAGCAGCCCCGCGGACAGCCCTAATGAAAAACTGTTTTTT

size: NA
V: TRBV11-3
J: TRBJ2-2
D: TRBD1
CDR3: CASSQRGTVNTGELFF
DNA: TGTGCCAGCAGCCAAAGGGGGACAGTGAACACCGGGGAGCTGTTTTTT

size: NA
V: TRBV5-6
J: TRBJ2-2
D: NA
CDR3: CASIGTLERGELFF
DNA: TGTGCCAGCATTGGGACACTAGAGCGTGGGGAGCTGTTTTTT

size: NA
V: TRBV4-1
J: TRBJ1-5
D: TRBD1
CDR3: CASSQGQGAGQPQHF
DNA: TGCGCCAGCAGCCAGGGACAGGGGGCAGGTCAGCCCCAGCATTTT

size: NA
V: TRBV6-6
J: TRBJ2-3
D: NA
CDR3: CASSPRVDTQYF
DNA: TGTGCCAGCAGTCCCCGAGTAGATACGCAGTATTTT

size: NA
V: TRBV19
J: TRBJ1-1
D: NA
CDR3: CASTPLDRQNTEAFF
DNA: TGTGCCAGTACCCCCCTTGACAGACAGAACACTGAAGCTTTCTTT

size: NA
V: TRBV11-2
J: TRBJ2-7
D: NA
CDR3: CASRPQTTEQYF
DNA: TGTGCCAGCAGACCCCAAACGACTGAGCAGTACTTC

size: NA
V: TRBV21-1
J: TRBJ2-5
D: NA
CDR3: CASSKAVLAGAVRETQYF
DNA: TGTGCCAGCAGCAAAGCTGTACTAGCGGGAGCAGTTCGAGAGACCCAGTACTTC

size: NA
V: TRBV5-1
J: TRBJ2-1
D: TRBD1
CDR3: CASSSWTGKYNEQFF
DNA: TGCGCCAGCAGCTCCTGGACAGGGAAATACAATGAGCAGTTCTTC

size: NA
V: TRBV5-1
J: TRBJ2-5
D: TRBD2
CDR3: CASSSLGTSGGKTQYF
DNA: TGCGCCAGCAGCTCCCTGGGGACTAGCGGGGGGAAGACCCAGTACTTC

size: NA
V: TRBV5-4
J: TRBJ1-2
D: NA
CDR3: CASSWDITSNYGYTF
DNA: TGTGCCAGCAGCTGGGACATAACCTCTAACTATGGCTACACCTTC

size: NA
V: TRBV3-1/TRBV3-2
J: TRBJ1-4
D: NA
CDR3: CASSLWTVTNEKLFF
DNA: TGTGCCAGCAGCCTTTGGACAGTGACTAATGAAAAACTGTTTTTT

size: few
V: TRBV9
J: TRBJ2-5
D: TRBD2
CDR3: CASSVGTRLETQYF
DNA: TGTGCCAGCAGCGTGGGGACTAGATTGGAGACCCAGTACTTC

size: NA
V: TRBV5-6
J: TRBJ1-6
D: NA
CDR3: CASSIRGKKNNSPLHF
DNA: TGTGCCAGCAGCATACGCGGGAAAAAGAATAATTCACCCCTCCACTTT

size: NA
V: TRBV7-9
J: TRBJ1-3
D: NA
CDR3: CASSLVRHSGNTIYF
DNA: TGTGCCAGCAGCCTAGTAAGACACTCTGGAAACACCATATATTTT

size: NA
V: TRBV28
J: TRBJ1-1
D: NA
CDR3: CASSLTGSGAFF
DNA: TGTGCCAGCAGTTTAACAGGGTCAGGAGCTTTCTTT

size: once
V: TRBV10-3
J: TRBJ2-2
D: NA
CDR3: CAISEYQGGTGELFF
DNA: TGTGCCATCAGTGAGTACCAGGGAGGCACCGGGGAGCTGTTTTTT

size: NA
V: TRBV30
J: TRBJ1-2
D: TRBD1
CDR3: CARDRIRDGYTF
DNA: TGTGCCCGGGACAGGATTAGGGATGGCTACACCTTC

size: few
V: TRBV10-3
J: TRBJ1-6
D: TRBD1
CDR3: CAISRDRGQEGSPLHF
DNA: TGTGCCATCAGTAGGGACAGGGGGCAGGAAGGTTCACCCCTCCACTTT

size: once
V: TRBV2
J: TRBJ1-6
D: NA
CDR3: CASRGEGSPLHF
DNA: TGTGCCAGCAGGGGCGAGGGTTCACCCCTCCACTTT

size: NA
V: TRBV10-1
J: TRBJ2-5
D: TRBD2
CDR3: CASSETSGRARETQYF
DNA: TGCGCCAGCAGTGAGACTAGCGGGAGGGCACGCGAGACCCAGTACTTC

size: NA
V: TRBV24-1
J: TRBJ2-1
D: TRBD2
CDR3: CATSDGSSGGGLNEQFF
DNA: TGTGCCACCAGTGACGGCTCTAGCGGGGGAGGACTCAATGAGCAGTTCTTC

size: NA
V: TRBV11-2
J: TRBJ1-5
D: NA
CDR3: CASSQDTYSNQPQHF
DNA: TGTGCCAGCAGCCAAGACACCTATAGCAATCAGCCCCAGCATTTT

size: once
V: TRBV30
J: TRBJ1-4
D: NA
CDR3: CAWEGGANEKLFF
DNA: TGTGCCTGGGAAGGGGGAGCCAATGAAAAACTGTTTTTT

size: NA
V: TRBV4-2
J: TRBJ1-2
D: TRBD1
CDR3: CASSRPGGADYGYTF
DNA: TGTGCCAGCAGCCGTCCAGGGGGCGCCGACTATGGCTACACCTTC

size: once
V: TRBV4-1
J: TRBJ1-2
D: NA
CDR3: CASSQRGSYGYTF
DNA: TGCGCCAGCAGCCAACGGGGATCCTATGGCTACACCTTC

size: few
V: TRBV29-1
J: TRBJ1-1
D: NA
CDR3: CSVDRAGRTEAFF
DNA: TGCAGCGTTGACCGGGCGGGGAGGACTGAAGCTTTCTTT

size: NA
V: TRBV6-5
J: TRBJ1-1
D: NA
CDR3: CASTQPGGPEAFF
DNA: TGTGCCAGCACCCAACCGGGGGGCCCTGAAGCTTTCTTT

size: NA
V: TRBV21-1
J: TRBJ2-5
D: NA
CDR3: CASSLEKLDRGQETQYF
DNA: TGTGCCAGCAGCTTAGAAAAACTCGACAGGGGGCAAGAGACCCAGTACTTC

size: NA
V: TRBV28
J: TRBJ1-1
D: TRBD1
CDR3: CASSWTQGTEAFF
DNA: TGTGCCAGCAGTTGGACACAGGGGACTGAAGCTTTCTTT

size: NA
V: TRBV5-1
J: TRBJ2-1
D: TRBD2
CDR3: CASSLTSGRNNEQFF
DNA: TGCGCCAGCAGCCTAACTAGCGGGAGGAATAATGAGCAGTTCTTC

size: NA
V: TRBV4-2
J: TRBJ2-2
D: NA
CDR3: CASSREWDPNTGELFF
DNA: TGTGCCAGCAGCCGGGAGTGGGATCCTAACACCGGGGAGCTGTTTTTT

size: NA
V: TRBV14
J: TRBJ2-2
D: NA
CDR3: CASSQEYRTANTGELFF
DNA: TGTGCCAGCAGCCAAGAGTACAGGACGGCGAACACCGGGGAGCTGTTTTTT

size: NA
V: TRBV28
J: TRBJ1-5
D: TRBD1
CDR3: CASTENLDRDNDQPQHF
DNA: TGTGCCAGCACCGAGAACCTGGACAGGGACAACGATCAGCCCCAGCATTTT

size: NA
V: TRBV28
J: TRBJ1-5
D: TRBD1
CDR3: CASSRTGGYNQPQHF
DNA: TGTGCCAGCAGTCGGACAGGGGGGTACAATCAGCCCCAGCATTTT

size: NA
V: TRBV18
J: TRBJ2-5
D: NA
CDR3: CASSPPYLQETQYF
DNA: TGTGCCAGCTCACCACCGTATTTACAAGAGACCCAGTACTTC

size: NA
V: TRBV5-6
J: TRBJ1-2
D: TRBD1
CDR3: CASSSVPGQGPLGGYTF
DNA: TGTGCCAGCAGCTCCGTCCCGGGACAGGGCCCGTTAGGTGGCTACACCTTC

size: NA
V: TRBV15
J: TRBJ2-1
D: TRBD1
CDR3: CATSRDFDPGQGDNEQFF
DNA: TGTGCCACCAGCAGAGATTTTGACCCGGGACAGGGGGACAATGAGCAGTTCTTC

size: NA
V: TRBV12-5
J: TRBJ1-2
D: NA
CDR3: CASGNSHIGYTF
DNA: TGTGCTAGTGGTAACAGCCACATTGGCTACACCTTC